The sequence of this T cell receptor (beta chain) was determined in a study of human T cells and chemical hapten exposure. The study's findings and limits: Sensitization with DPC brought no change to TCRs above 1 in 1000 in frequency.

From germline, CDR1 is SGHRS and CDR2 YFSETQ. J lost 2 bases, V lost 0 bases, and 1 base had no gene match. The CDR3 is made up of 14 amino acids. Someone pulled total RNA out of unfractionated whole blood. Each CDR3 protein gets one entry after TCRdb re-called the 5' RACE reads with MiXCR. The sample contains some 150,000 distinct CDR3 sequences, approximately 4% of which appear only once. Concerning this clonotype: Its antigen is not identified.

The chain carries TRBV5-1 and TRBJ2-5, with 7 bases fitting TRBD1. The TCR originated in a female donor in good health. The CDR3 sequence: CASSLAQGQETQYF. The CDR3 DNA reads TGCGCCAGCAGCTTGGCACAGGGGCAAGAGACCCAGTACTTC.